Each of the 29 T cell receptor beta chains below was sequenced from the same sample in a study of cytomegalovirus exposure and HLA in healthy donors. The primer mix had 60 Vbeta and 13 Jbeta primers. Sequencing used immunoSEQ multiplex PCR; TCRdb keeps in-frame clones, though not all of them. Of a few hundred thousand clones in the sample, around 80% were seen once. The specimen was PBMCs. The receptors stem from a woman aged 60-75 years in good health and CMV-seropositive.

The rearrangement joins TRBV28 to TRBJ1-3; a weak D match, TRBD1 (5 bases). This CDR3 has 16 residues. V was cut by 3 bases and J by 4 bases, with 16 bases left in between. Germline CDR1 and CDR2: MDHEN and SYDVKM. CDR3: CASSLADNKSGNTIYF. Here the CDR3 DNA reads TGTGCCAGCAGTTTGGCGGACAATAAATCCGGAAACACCATATATTTT.

This clone has a handful of counts. Different DNA sequences within this sample yield the same CDR3. This chain links TRBV19 with TRBJ2-7; 8 bases map to TRBD1. The germline V gene encodes CDR1 LNHDA and CDR2 SQIVND (reference sequence). This CDR3 spans 14 amino acids. Trimming cost V 1 base and J 5 bases; bases outside gene matches: 4. In DNA form, the CDR3 reads TGTGCCAGTAGTATAGTTGCAGGGGGCGACGAGCAGTACTTC. This gives the protein CASSIVAGGDEQYF.

The chain links TRBV7-2 to TRBJ2-6; TRBD2 aligns across 7 bases. V shed 7 bases and J 2 bases; nucleotides not matched to a gene: 5. The CDR3 spans 15 residues. From germline, CDR1 is SGHTA and CDR2 FQGNSA. The CDR3 protein is CASTQREAGANVLTF. In nucleotides, the CDR3 is TGTGCCAGCACACAGCGGGAAGCTGGGGCCAACGTCCTGACTTTC.

The chain recombines TRBV7-9 with TRBJ2-7; the match to TRBD2 covers 11 bases. The germline V gene encodes CDR1 SEHNR and CDR2 FQNEAQ (reference sequence). The V gene end was trimmed by 1 base and the J gene end by 4 bases; junction bases not matched to a gene: 6. This CDR3 has 16 residues. This CDR3 reads CASSLERASGRYEQYF. CDR3 DNA: TGTGCCAGCAGCTTAGAGAGGGCTAGCGGGAGGTACGAGCAGTACTTC.

This chain joins TRBV5-1 and TRBJ2-5; TRBD1 is a possible D gene (6 bases). Germline CDR1 reads SGHRS; CDR2 reads YFSETQ. The CDR3 loop spans 14 amino acids. V was pared by 4 bases and J by 6 bases, with 16 bases between. In DNA, the CDR3 is TGCGCCAGCAGCCTGGGTGGGGACACCCAGACCCAGTACTTC. It translates to CASSLGGDTQTQYF.

The chain combines TRBV2 with TRBJ1-1; maybe TRBD1 (5 bases). Germline loops: CDR1 SNHLY, CDR2 FYNNEI. Trimming removed 5 bases from V and 2 bases from J, with 12 bases in between. There are 14 residues in the CDR3. CDR3 sequence: CASSYDSLNTEAFF. CDR3 sequence (DNA): TGTGCCAGCAGTTACGACAGCCTCAACACTGAAGCTTTCTTT.

The genes are TRBV6-1 and TRBJ2-3, with D perhaps matching TRBD1 (6 bases). This CDR3 is 13 amino acids long. The V end was cut by 9 bases, the J end by 1 base, with 11 bases between. CDR1 and CDR2 (germline): MNHNS, SASEGT. CDR3 residues: CASTGPGTDTQYF. In DNA form, the CDR3 reads TGTGCCAGTACAGGGCCCGGCACAGATACGCAGTATTTT.

The genes are TRBV28 and TRBJ2-7; 12 bases align to TRBD2. The CDR3 has 16 residues. Germline lookup yields CDR1 MDHEN and CDR2 SYDVKM. The trim removed 4 bases at V and 4 bases at J, leaving 8 bases unmatched. CDR3 amino acids: CASSSTSSGRAYEQYF. The CDR3 DNA is TGTGCCAGCAGTTCAACCTCTAGCGGGAGGGCTTACGAGCAGTACTTC.

The chain is built from TRBV6-5 and TRBJ2-7; tentatively, D is TRBD2 (6 bases). The V gene's germline CDR1 is MNHEY and CDR2 SVGAGI. Trimming left V 5 bases short and J 3 bases short, with 14 bases between. The CDR3 has 14 amino acids. The CDR3 reads CASSASSAGYEQYF. For the CDR3, the DNA is TGTGCCAGCAGTGCATCTAGCGCTGGCTACGAGCAGTACTTC.

The chain joins TRBV28 to TRBJ1-5; D perhaps matches TRBD1 (5 bases). Germline CDR1 and CDR2: MDHEN and SYDVKM. V was shortened by 3 bases and J by 6 bases, with 18 bases between the two germline ends. The CDR3 consists of 16 residues. CDR3 sequence (DNA): TGTGCCAGCAGTTTGGATTCCTGGGGGGGAGGTCAGCCCCAGCATTTT. It encodes CASSLDSWGGGQPQHF.

The J gene is TRBJ2-3, the V gene TRBV19; TRBD2 matches 8 bases. CDR1 and CDR2 (germline): LNHDA, SQIVND (reference sequence). V lost 0 bases and J lost 1; bases outside the gene matches: 3. The CDR3 has 16 residues. CDR3 sequence: CASSIDPSGRTDTQYF. In nucleotides, the CDR3 is TGTGCCAGTAGTATAGATCCTAGCGGGCGCACAGATACGCAGTATTTT. The full variable domain, with the rest looked up from reference TRBV19 and TRBJ2-3, is DGGITQSPKYLFRKEGQNVTLSCEQNLNHDAMYWYRQDPGQGLRLIYYSQIVNDFQKGDIAEGYSVSREKKESFPLTVTSAQKNPTAFYLCASSIDPSGRTDTQYFGPGTRLTVL.

The chain has TRBV2 and TRBJ2-7; TRBD1 agrees at 9 bases. V dropped 1 base and J dropped 4; count of bases not matched to a gene: 5. CDR1 and CDR2 from the germline V gene are SNHLY and FYNNEI. This CDR3 is built from 15 residues. The CDR3 region has the DNA TGTGCCAGCAGTGAAGAGTGGACAGGGGTTTACGAGCAGTACTTC. Its translation is CASSEEWTGVYEQYF.

V and J are TRBV7-9 and TRBJ2-2; D perhaps matches TRBD1 (5 bases). V lost 0 bases and J lost 3, with 5 bases in between. Germline lookup yields CDR1 SEHNR and CDR2 FQNEAQ (reference sequence). The CDR3 loop spans 14 amino acids. The CDR3 nucleotides read TGTGCCAGCAGCTTAGCAGGGGACACCGGGGAGCTGTTTTTT. It codes for CASSLAGDTGELFF.

V is TRBV27 and J is TRBJ1-2, with 7 bases that match TRBD1. This CDR3 is built from 16 residues. The germline V gene has CDR1 MNHEY and CDR2 SMNVEV (reference sequence). Unmatched junction bases numbered 8, after V lost 3 bases and J lost 1 base. CDR3 sequence: CASSFLQGMDNYGYTF. The CDR3 DNA sequence: TGTGCCAGCAGTTTTCTACAGGGGATGGATAACTATGGCTACACCTTC.

The V gene is TRBV5-1, the J gene TRBJ2-5, with a weak D call TRBD2 (5 bases). The CDR3 loop spans 14 amino acids. Germline V gene sequence: CDR1 SGHRS, CDR2 YFSETQ. Deletions cut 0 bases from V and 5 bases from J, with 11 bases between. The CDR3 sequence: CASSLGELRETQYF. In nucleotides, the CDR3 is TGCGCCAGCAGCTTGGGGGAGTTAAGGGAGACCCAGTACTTC.

This clone was found a few times. The chain combines TRBV5-4 with TRBJ1-2; D gene unclear. Trimming removed 0 bases from V and 8 bases from J, with 8 bases in between. Per germline, CDR1 SGHNT and CDR2 YYREEE (reference sequence). This CDR3 is built from 12 residues. The CDR3, as DNA: TGTGCCAGCAGCTTGGATACAGAAGGCTACACCTTC. Translation gives CASSLDTEGYTF. Complete variable domain (other parts from reference TRBV5-4 and TRBJ1-2): ETGVTQSPTHLIKTRGQQVTLRCSSQSGHNTVSWYQQALGQGPQFIFQYYREEENGRGNFPPRFSGLQFPNYSSELNVNALELDDSALYLCASSLDTEGYTFGSGTRLTVV.

The chain recombines TRBV21-1 with TRBJ2-1; TRBD2, the table's D call, was not compared with the DNA. TRBV21-1 is recorded as a pseudogene. The CDR3 sequence is 16 residues long. The CDR3 spells CASSTRLAVRGNEQFF. The CDR3 DNA sequence: TGTGCCAGCAGCACCCGACTAGCGGTCCGGGGCAATGAGCAGTTCTTC.

The rearrangement links TRBV6-1 to TRBJ2-7; no clear D gene. Trimming left V 10 bases short and J 0 bases short, with 16 bases between. Germline V gives CDR1 MNHNS, CDR2 SASEGT. CDR3 size: 14 residues. The CDR3 DNA is TGTGCCACACACCGAACTCGCGGCTCCTACGAGCAGTACTTC. This encodes CATHRTRGSYEQYF.

This clone was counted between two and nine times. The gene calls are TRBV6-1 and TRBJ2-1, with 8 bases identical to TRBD1. CDR3 length equals 15 residues. V trimming: 7 bases; J trimming: 1 base; junction bases outside the gene matches: 6. Looked up from germline, CDR1 is MNHNS and CDR2 is SASEGT. Here the CDR3 reads CASTRQGRSYNEQFF. CDR3 DNA: TGTGCCAGCACTCGACAGGGGCGATCCTACAATGAGCAGTTCTTC.

This clone came up once. CDR3 DNA: TGTGCCAGCTCACCCCTACAGGGAAACTCTGGAAACACCATATATTTT. Translated: CASSPLQGNSGNTIYF. The chain is built from TRBV18 and TRBJ1-3, with D possibly matching TRBD1 (6 bases). CDR1 and CDR2 (germline): KGHSH, LQKENI. The CDR3 runs 16 residues. The V gene lost 3 bases and the J gene lost 0 bases, with 12 bases spanning the gap.

V usage is TRBV27 and J usage is TRBJ2-1; D is possibly TRBD2 (6 bases). The CDR3 consists of 16 residues. V was clipped by 6 bases and J by 3 bases, with 18 bases between them. Per the germline V gene, CDR1 is MNHEY and CDR2 is SMNVEV (reference sequence). The CDR3 sequence is CASSLGAAGGYNEQFF. CDR3 in DNA: TGTGCCAGCAGCCTAGGGGCCGCCGGGGGCTACAATGAGCAGTTCTTC.

V and J are TRBV18 and TRBJ1-5; 8 bases are a match to TRBD1. The germline gives CDR1 KGHSH, CDR2 LQKENI. V shed 0 bases, J shed 2 bases, and the junction held 6 bases outside the gene matches. The CDR3 extends over 17 amino acids. In nucleotides, the CDR3 is TGTGCCAGCTCACCACCTGGACAGGGAGCTCGCAATCAGCCCCAGCATTTT. Translated, it gives CASSPPGQGARNQPQHF.

V gene TRBV5-1 combines with J gene TRBJ2-2; 9 nucleotides agree with TRBD1. Germline trimming cut 5 bases from V and 2 bases from J; bases unmatched to any gene: 4. This CDR3 has 15 residues. Germline CDR1 reads SGHRS; CDR2 reads YFSETQ. The CDR3 DNA is TGCGCCAGCAGAGGGGGACAGGGTAACACCGGGGAGCTGTTTTTT. Translation gives CASRGGQGNTGELFF.

The chain employs TRBV7-3 and TRBJ2-5; 7 nucleotides match TRBD2. This CDR3 spans 15 amino acids. Looked up from germline, CDR1 is SGHTA and CDR2 is FQGTGA. Trimming took 2 bases from V and 4 from J; bases not matched to a gene: 7. CDR3 sequence: CASSLSGREVETQYF. In DNA form, the CDR3 reads TGTGCCAGCAGCTTATCGGGTCGGGAGGTAGAGACCCAGTACTTC.

The chain carries TRBV25-1 and TRBJ2-7; 9 bases are a match to TRBD2. The V and J ends lost 5 bases and 5 bases, in that order; junction bases with no gene match: 4. The CDR3 sequence is 13 residues long. Germline V lookup: CDR1 MGHDK, CDR2 SYGVNS. The CDR3 spells CASSSRLADEQYF. The CDR3 DNA reads TGTGCCAGCAGTAGTAGACTAGCGGACGAGCAGTACTTC.

This clone showed up just a few times. The chain uses TRBV29-1 and TRBJ2-1; possible D gene TRBD2, 6 bases. V was trimmed by 7 bases and J by 7 bases, leaving 17 bases between them. In germline, CDR1 is SQVTM, CDR2 ANQGSEA. The CDR3 is 13 residues long. CDR3 DNA: TGCAGCGCCTCTGGGGACTCAAGAAATGAGCAGTTCTTC. This encodes CSASGDSRNEQFF.

This clone was detected a few times. This sequence joins TRBV6-1 and TRBJ2-7, with D perhaps matching TRBD1 (5 bases). CDR3 length: 13 amino acids. Germline V CDR1 and CDR2: MNHNS, SASEGT. V was cut by 5 bases and J by 5 bases, with 13 bases left in between. This CDR3 is CASSSRVYNEQYF. The CDR3 region has the DNA TGTGCCAGCAGTTCCAGGGTTTACAACGAGCAGTACTTC.

The V gene is TRBV4-2, the J gene TRBJ1-3, with TRBD1 identical over 7 bases. In germline, CDR1 is LGHNA, CDR2 YNFKEQ. J gave up 2 bases and V 4 bases, and 2 bases lay outside the gene matches. This CDR3 region has 14 residues. The CDR3 loop reads CASSRDRAGNTIYF. CDR3 in DNA: TGTGCCAGCAGCCGAGACAGGGCTGGAAACACCATATATTTT.

This rearrangement joins TRBV30 to TRBJ2-3; 10 bases match TRBD2. V dropped 5 bases and J dropped 1; count of bases not matched to a gene: 3. CDR1 and CDR2 (germline): GTSNPN, SVGIG (reference sequence). The CDR3 sequence is 14 residues long. CDR3 in DNA: TGTGCCTGGGCGGGGACTAGCGGCACAGATACGCAGTATTTT. Translating it yields CAWAGTSGTDTQYF.